These T cell receptor beta chains were read from a single sample in a study of shared clonotypes between healthy human individuals. Using immunoSEQ multiplex PCR, the repertoire was profiled, and TCRdb retains in-frame clones only, with some absent. The sample lists about 500,000 clones; approximately 77% were seen once. The sample was PBMCs. These receptors were taken from a woman aged 40 to 49 in good health. Some clones in this sample may be carry-over from other donors' samples. The CDR3 runs from the conserved cysteine through the conserved F or W. A D gene is named only where the DNA matches it firmly. A clone size is listed for some rows: how often the clone was seen (once, few, many), or a class if it is expanded.

CDR3 DNA: TGCAGCGTGGGGGACGCGGGGAACACTGAAGCTTTCTTT
CDR3 protein: CSVGDAGNTEAFF
V gene: TRBV29-1
D gene: -
clone size: many
J gene: TRBJ1-1

CDR3 DNA: TGTGCCAGTAGTATGGTGGGACTAGCGGACACCTCCTACGAGCAGTACTTC
CDR3 protein: CASSMVGLADTSYEQYF
V gene: TRBV19
D gene: TRBD2
clone size: -
J gene: TRBJ2-7

CDR3 DNA: TGTGCCAGCAGTACCTGGACAGGGGTCAATGAGCAGTTCTTC
CDR3 protein: CASSTWTGVNEQFF
V gene: TRBV28
D gene: TRBD1
clone size: -
J gene: TRBJ2-1

CDR3 DNA: TGCGCCAGCAGCTCCTTAACTAGCGGGAGGGCCGGGGGTGAGCAGTTCTTC
CDR3 protein: CASSSLTSGRAGGEQFF
V gene: TRBV5-1
D gene: TRBD2
clone size: once
J gene: TRBJ2-1

CDR3 DNA: TGTGCCAGCCGGATCGGGGGAGCGGAATCCTACAATGAGCAGTTCTTC
CDR3 protein: CASRIGGAESYNEQFF
V gene: TRBV18
D gene: -
clone size: medium-sized
J gene: TRBJ2-1

CDR3 DNA: TGTGCCTGGAGCGGACAGGGGGCTTCCTACGAGCAGTACTTC
CDR3 protein: CAWSGQGASYEQYF
V gene: TRBV30
D gene: TRBD1
clone size: -
J gene: TRBJ2-7

CDR3 DNA: TGTGCCAGCAGGGGAGGGACAGCGAGAACCTACGAGCAGTACTTC
CDR3 protein: CASRGGTARTYEQYF
V gene: TRBV6-5
D gene: -
clone size: few
J gene: TRBJ2-7

CDR3 DNA: TGTGCCAGCAGCGTAGTACAGGGAGTGAACACTGAAGCTTTCTTT
CDR3 protein: CASSVVQGVNTEAFF
V gene: TRBV9
D gene: -
clone size: -
J gene: TRBJ1-1

CDR3 DNA: TGCGCCAGCAGCAGGAAGGGGACAGCCCCCGGGGAAAAACTGTTTTTT
CDR3 protein: CASSRKGTAPGEKLFF
V gene: TRBV5-1
D gene: TRBD1
clone size: -
J gene: TRBJ1-4

CDR3 DNA: TGCGCCAGCAGCTTGGTCACAGGGTACAATGAGCAGTTCTTC
CDR3 protein: CASSLVTGYNEQFF
V gene: TRBV5-1
D gene: -
clone size: -
J gene: TRBJ2-1

CDR3 DNA: TGTGCCTGGTACAGATCCGGGTCGCCGGGGTCTGGGGCCAACGTCCTGACTTTC
CDR3 protein: CAWYRSGSPGSGANVLTF
V gene: TRBV30
D gene: -
clone size: -
J gene: TRBJ2-6

CDR3 DNA: TGTGCCTGGAGTGGGAAGAGCAATCAGCCCCAGCATTTT
CDR3 protein: CAWSGKSNQPQHF
V gene: TRBV30
D gene: -
clone size: -
J gene: TRBJ1-5

CDR3 DNA: TGTGCCATCAGTGAAGTGTGGAGAAGTAGCGGGCCCCTCTCCTACGAGCAGTACTTC
CDR3 protein: CAISEVWRSSGPLSYEQYF
V gene: TRBV10-3
D gene: TRBD2
clone size: -
J gene: TRBJ2-7

CDR3 DNA: TGTGCCAGCTCCCCAGGGGATGGGTCTAACATTCAGTACTTC
CDR3 protein: CASSPGDGSNIQYF
V gene: TRBV18
D gene: -
clone size: -
J gene: TRBJ2-4

CDR3 DNA: TGTGCCAGCAGGGGGACAGGGAAAAATGAGCAGTTCTTC
CDR3 protein: CASRGTGKNEQFF
V gene: TRBV2
D gene: TRBD1
clone size: -
J gene: TRBJ2-1

CDR3 DNA: TGTGCCAGCAGTCCCGGTTACACCGAAACGAGCTCCTACGAGCAGTACTTC
CDR3 protein: CASSPGYTETSSYEQYF
V gene: TRBV27
D gene: -
clone size: -
J gene: TRBJ2-7

CDR3 DNA: TGTGCCAGTAGTATAGAAGGATACTCTGGGGCCAACGTCCTGACTTTC
CDR3 protein: CASSIEGYSGANVLTF
V gene: TRBV19
D gene: -
clone size: -
J gene: TRBJ2-6

CDR3 DNA: TGCGCCAGCAGCTTGGAGCTAGCCGGTGAGCAGTTCTTC
CDR3 protein: CASSLELAGEQFF
V gene: TRBV5-1
D gene: -
clone size: -
J gene: TRBJ2-1

CDR3 DNA: TGTGCCAGCACGCGAAGCTCCTACAATGAGCAGTTCTTC
CDR3 protein: CASTRSSYNEQFF
V gene: TRBV2
D gene: -
clone size: -
J gene: TRBJ2-1

CDR3 DNA: TGTGCCAGCTCACCACCGGGAGGCTATGAACCCTACGAGCAGTACTTC
CDR3 protein: CASSPPGGYEPYEQYF
V gene: TRBV18
D gene: -
clone size: -
J gene: TRBJ2-7

CDR3 DNA: TGTGCCAGCAGCTTAGCCAGAAACACCGGGGAGCTGTTTTTT
CDR3 protein: CASSLARNTGELFF
V gene: TRBV7-2
D gene: -
clone size: -
J gene: TRBJ2-2

CDR3 DNA: TGTGCCTGGAGGGCCCGGGACAGCTACGAGCAGTACTTC
CDR3 protein: CAWRARDSYEQYF
V gene: TRBV30
D gene: TRBD1
clone size: -
J gene: TRBJ2-7

CDR3 DNA: TGTGCCAGCAGCCCTGCGGGAGGGGGGGAGACCCAGTACTTC
CDR3 protein: CASSPAGGGETQYF
V gene: TRBV4-2
D gene: TRBD2
clone size: -
J gene: TRBJ2-5

CDR3 DNA: TGTGCCAGCAGTTACTCCGGCCCCCTTACGGCCGAGCAGTACTTC
CDR3 protein: CASSYSGPLTAEQYF
V gene: TRBV6-6
D gene: -
clone size: -
J gene: TRBJ2-7

CDR3 DNA: TGCAGCGTTGAAGGATACAATGAGCAGTTCTTC
CDR3 protein: CSVEGYNEQFF
V gene: TRBV29-1
D gene: -
clone size: -
J gene: TRBJ2-1

CDR3 DNA: TGTGCCAGCTCATCGGGAAACGGAGGTACTGAAGCTTTCTTT
CDR3 protein: CASSSGNGGTEAFF
V gene: TRBV18
D gene: -
clone size: -
J gene: TRBJ1-1

CDR3 DNA: TGTGCCAGCAGGCGGGACTTAAGTGGAACCTACGAGCAGTACTTC
CDR3 protein: CASRRDLSGTYEQYF
V gene: TRBV6-5
D gene: -
clone size: few
J gene: TRBJ2-7

CDR3 DNA: TGTGCCAGCAGCCAACGGACAGGTGACACCGGGGAGCTGTTTTTT
CDR3 protein: CASSQRTGDTGELFF
V gene: TRBV11-2
D gene: TRBD1
clone size: -
J gene: TRBJ2-2

CDR3 DNA: TGTGCCAGCACCTTAGGGGGGACCGGGGAGCTGTTTTTT
CDR3 protein: CASTLGGTGELFF
V gene: TRBV2
D gene: -
clone size: -
J gene: TRBJ2-2

CDR3 DNA: TGTGCCACTCTTTTCAGCTTGGACACAGATACGCAGTATTTT
CDR3 protein: CATLFSLDTDTQYF
V gene: TRBV28
D gene: -
clone size: -
J gene: TRBJ2-3

CDR3 DNA: TGTGCCAGCAGCTTACGCGAGGGGACAAATGAAAAACTGTTTTTT
CDR3 protein: CASSLREGTNEKLFF
V gene: TRBV7-8
D gene: -
clone size: -
J gene: TRBJ1-4

CDR3 DNA: TGTGCCAGCAGCTTAGACGACAGGGGACCCCAGCATTTT
CDR3 protein: CASSLDDRGPQHF
V gene: TRBV7-6
D gene: TRBD1
clone size: -
J gene: TRBJ1-5

CDR3 DNA: TGCGCCAGCAGCCAAGCGGTGGGTCGCGGTAATGAAAAACTGTTTTTT
CDR3 protein: CASSQAVGRGNEKLFF
V gene: TRBV4-1
D gene: -
clone size: -
J gene: TRBJ1-4

CDR3 DNA: TGTGCCAGCACCCAAGGGAGGAATCAGCCCCAGCATTTT
CDR3 protein: CASTQGRNQPQHF
V gene: TRBV6-6
D gene: -
clone size: once
J gene: TRBJ1-5

CDR3 DNA: TGTGCCAGTGGGGCCGGGGCCTACGAGCAGTACTTC
CDR3 protein: CASGAGAYEQYF
V gene: TRBV2
D gene: -
clone size: few
J gene: TRBJ2-7

CDR3 DNA: TGTGCCAGCAGCGAGACGGGGAACACTGAAGCTTTCTTT
CDR3 protein: CASSETGNTEAFF
V gene: TRBV9
D gene: -
clone size: -
J gene: TRBJ1-1

CDR3 DNA: TGTGCCAGCAGGACAGGGGGCACAAACTATGGCTACACCTTC
CDR3 protein: CASRTGGTNYGYTF
V gene: TRBV2
D gene: TRBD1
clone size: -
J gene: TRBJ1-2

CDR3 DNA: TGTGCCAGCAGCCCAAACAGCGTTCGGTACTATGGCTACACCTTC
CDR3 protein: CASSPNSVRYYGYTF
V gene: TRBV11-2
D gene: -
clone size: many
J gene: TRBJ1-2

CDR3 DNA: TGTGCCTGGAGTGGCGTCCATCAGCCCCAGCATTTT
CDR3 protein: CAWSGVHQPQHF
V gene: TRBV30
D gene: -
clone size: -
J gene: TRBJ1-5

CDR3 DNA: TGTGCCAGCAGTTCCGGGACAGACCCCTGGAGCACCGGGGAGCTGTTTTTT
CDR3 protein: CASSSGTDPWSTGELFF
V gene: TRBV28
D gene: TRBD1
clone size: -
J gene: TRBJ2-2

CDR3 DNA: TGTGCCAGTAGTCCCAAGGGAGGGCTAGCGGGACTAAGGAATGAGCAGTTCTTC
CDR3 protein: CASSPKGGLAGLRNEQFF
V gene: TRBV19
D gene: TRBD2
clone size: -
J gene: TRBJ2-1

CDR3 DNA: TGTGCCTGGAGTGCTATGACTCCACCCAACTACATTTGGTACTTC
CDR3 protein: CAWSAMTPPNYIWYF
V gene: TRBV30
D gene: -
clone size: -
J gene: TRBJ2-7

CDR3 DNA: TGTGCCAGCAGCCAAGATTCCGGGGGGAACACCGGGGAGCTGTTTTTT
CDR3 protein: CASSQDSGGNTGELFF
V gene: TRBV4-2
D gene: -
clone size: -
J gene: TRBJ2-2

CDR3 DNA: TGTGCCAGCTCACCCTCCGGCACAGATACGCAGTATTTT
CDR3 protein: CASSPSGTDTQYF
V gene: TRBV18
D gene: -
clone size: -
J gene: TRBJ2-3

CDR3 DNA: TGTGCCAGCACGAGGGGTGAAAAACTGTTTTTT
CDR3 protein: CASTRGEKLFF
V gene: TRBV28
D gene: -
clone size: -
J gene: TRBJ1-4

CDR3 DNA: TGTGCCAGCAGCTTAGAACCCTGGGTCAGGGTCCTCTACGAGCAGTACTTC
CDR3 protein: CASSLEPWVRVLYEQYF
V gene: TRBV7-9
D gene: -
clone size: once
J gene: TRBJ2-7